The 23 T cell receptor beta chains in this list originate from one sample, sequenced in a study of spatial heterogeneity in lung cancer (dated by TCRdb to between 2018 and 2021). To prepare the library, 5' RACE was applied. The sequencer listed for this sample is NextSeq 500. TCRdb reran the public reads through fastp at Q25 and MiXCR, keeping productive beta chains. Records with the same CDR3 protein are collapsed into one entry carrying the most frequent genes and DNA. The sample table records 40,000 to 45,000 distinct CDR3 sequences; approximately 6.8% of these occur just once. The ten top clones hold roughly 45% of the sample. The sample's time point label, decoded: sample taken at primary tumor resection. Without any cell sorting, TCR sequencing was performed on whole RNA extracted either from tumor and nontumor lung tissue or from cryopreserved PBMC samples. The sequencing used PBMCs, collected at surgery. These receptors all come from a female donor with early-stage non-small cell lung cancer.

V and J are TRBV14 and TRBJ2-5, with TRBD1 identical over 8 bases. V trimming: 4 bases; J trimming: 5 bases; junction bases outside the gene matches: 9. Germline-derived CDR1 and CDR2 are SGHDN and FVKESK. The CDR3 contains 15 residues. The DNA of the CDR3 is TGTGCCAGCAGCCCTGGACAGGGAGTACGGGAGACCCAGTACTTC. Translated, it gives CASSPGQGVRETQYF.

A few counts support this clonotype. The chain employs TRBV7-3 and TRBJ1-2; 7 bases are shared with TRBD1. Germline CDR1 and CDR2: SGHTA and FQGTGA. Unmatched junction bases numbered 5, after V lost 3 bases and J lost 4 bases. The CDR3 is 14 residues long. The DNA for the CDR3 is TGTGCCAGCAGCTTTACAGGGGAGGGCTATGGCTACACCTTC. Translating gives CASSFTGEGYGYTF.

This clonotype was counted a few times. J is TRBJ2-3 and V is TRBV19; the D is unclear. CDR3 length: 15 residues. Germline CDR1 reads LNHDA; CDR2 reads SQIVND (reference sequence). V dropped 4 bases and J dropped 3 bases, with 14 bases sitting between them. CDR3 protein: CASSRTPRETDTQYF. CDR3 sequence (DNA): TGTGCCAGTAGTAGGACCCCCCGAGAGACAGATACGCAGTATTTT.

The J gene is TRBJ1-5, the V gene TRBV20-1; D is unresolved. Trimming cost V 3 bases and J 8 bases, with 11 bases left between them. The CDR3 runs to 12 residues. The germline V gene encodes CDR1 DFQATT and CDR2 SNEGSKA (reference sequence). The CDR3 DNA follows: TGCAGTGCTAGTTCGGGTTATGAGCCCCAGCATTTT. It specifies CSASSGYEPQHF.

This clonotype was counted ten times or more. The chain carries TRBV3-1 and TRBJ1-2; D not resolved. The CDR3 contains 14 residues. Germline V CDR1 and CDR2: LGHDT, YNNKEL (reference sequence). Trimming removed 1 base from V and 7 bases from J, with 13 bases in between. The CDR3 DNA reads TGTGCCAGCAGCCAAGGTCTAGGGAAGGGTGGCTACACCTTC. Translating it yields CASSQGLGKGGYTF.

This clonotype was detected many times. The J gene is TRBJ1-1, the V gene TRBV6-2 or TRBV6-3; D not resolved. The CDR3 totals 12 residues. V lost 5 bases to trimming and J lost 4 bases, with 8 bases between them. Germline V lookup: CDR1 MNHEY, CDR2 SVGEGT. CDR3 sequence reads: CASSPTGTEAFF. The DNA for the CDR3 is TGTGCCAGCAGTCCCACGGGCACTGAAGCTTTCTTT.

This clonotype was found many times. The rearrangement links TRBV5-1 to TRBJ2-1; D gene ambiguous. Trimming shortened V by 0 bases and J by 0 bases, and 7 bases separated the two germline ends. CDR3 length: 15 amino acids. Looked up from germline, CDR1 is SGHRS and CDR2 is YFSETQ. In DNA, the CDR3 is TGCGCCAGCAGCTTGGTTACCGGCTCCTACAATGAGCAGTTCTTC. This encodes CASSLVTGSYNEQFF.

This clonotype was recorded many times. The gene calls are TRBV29-1 and TRBJ2-3; D may be TRBD2 (5 bases). The CDR3 consists of 14 residues. The ends were cut back, 6 bases at V and 1 base at J, with 14 bases in the middle. Germline CDR1 and CDR2: SQVTM and ANQGSEA. CDR3 region: CSVRTAGGTDTQYF. In nucleotides, the CDR3 is TGCAGCGTCCGGACCGCCGGGGGCACAGATACGCAGTATTTT.

This clonotype was found a few times. This chain joins TRBV28 and TRBJ2-5, with 8 bases aligning to TRBD2. Germline CDR1 MDHEN, CDR2 SYDVKM. V shed 4 bases, J shed 1 base, and the junction held 8 bases outside the gene matches. This CDR3 comprises 16 residues. The CDR3 protein is CASSSYSGASQETQYF. CDR3 DNA sequence: TGTGCCAGCAGTTCCTATAGCGGGGCGAGCCAAGAGACCCAGTACTTC.

The table lists this clonotype with many counts. This rearrangement joins TRBV5-1 to TRBJ2-5; the D is unclear. CDR1 is SGHRS and CDR2 is YFSETQ in the germline V gene. Trimming left V 0 bases short and J 5 bases short, with 2 bases between. The CDR3 runs 11 residues. The CDR3 DNA sequence: TGCGCCAGCAGCTTGGAGGAGACCCAGTACTTC. Its translation: CASSLEETQYF.

This chain uses TRBV6-2 or TRBV6-3 with TRBJ1-6, with 8 nucleotides matching TRBD1. The V gene end was trimmed by 7 bases and the J gene end by 5 bases; junction bases not matched to a gene: 16. In germline, CDR1 is MNHEY, CDR2 SVGEGT. The CDR3 is made up of 18 amino acids. The CDR3 DNA sequence: TGTGCCAGCACCTCCACAACCAGGGGGCAAATGGATAATTCACCCCTCCACTTT. This sequence encodes CASTSTTRGQMDNSPLHF.

The chain has TRBV7-8 and TRBJ1-2; D gene uncertain. The germline gives CDR1 SGHVS, CDR2 FQNEAQ. This CDR3 spans 13 amino acids. V gave up 5 bases and J gave up 5 bases, with 12 bases separating them. CDR3 sequence reads: CASSRLGSYGYTF. CDR3 coding DNA: TGTGCCAGCAGCCGTTTAGGGAGTTATGGCTACACCTTC.

This clonotype has at least ten counts. V gene TRBV5-4 combines with J gene TRBJ1-1; D is uncertain. V was shortened by 0 bases and J by 6 bases, with 6 bases between the two germline ends. The CDR3 is made up of 12 amino acids. Per germline, CDR1 SGHNT and CDR2 YYREEE (reference sequence). The CDR3 loop reads CASSLDSAEAFF. The DNA of the CDR3 is TGTGCCAGCAGCTTGGATTCAGCTGAAGCTTTCTTT.

This clonotype was counted at least ten times. J is TRBJ1-1 and V is TRBV20-1; 7 bases align to TRBD1. CDR3 length: 13 residues. CDR1 is DFQATT, CDR2 SNEGSKA, per germline (reference sequence). The CDR3 DNA is TGCAGAATACAGGGGTTCGGGAGGACTGAAGCTTTCTTT. Its protein product is CRIQGFGRTEAFF.

This clonotype was recorded many times. The J gene is TRBJ1-1, the V gene TRBV19; D is undetermined. The CDR3 contains 15 residues. Trimming took off 5 bases at V and 7 bases at J, with 20 bases between the two ends. The germline V gene encodes CDR1 LNHDA and CDR2 SQIVND (reference sequence). CDR3 coding DNA: TGTGCCAGTAGTGCCCGGAGGGTCTCTGCGAATGAAGCTTTCTTT. As protein: CASSARRVSANEAFF.

There are many counts of this clonotype. CDR3 DNA: TGCGCCAGCAGCGCGGGACAGCCGAACACTGAAGCTTTCTTT. Translated: CASSAGQPNTEAFF. V gene TRBV5-1 combines with J gene TRBJ1-1; 7 nucleotides align to TRBD1. Trimming cost V 4 bases and J 1 base; bases outside gene matches: 4. Germline lookup yields CDR1 SGHRS and CDR2 YFSETQ. This CDR3 has 14 amino acids.

This clonotype was detected many times. The chain combines TRBV6-5 with TRBJ2-7; D is possibly TRBD2 (5 bases). The V and J ends lost 0 bases and 1 base respectively, with 13 bases between them. CDR1 and CDR2 (germline): MNHEY, SVGAGI. This CDR3 spans 16 amino acids. CDR3 residues: CASSYSILGASYEQYF. DNA of the CDR3: TGTGCCAGCAGTTACTCGATCCTGGGAGCTTCCTACGAGCAGTACTTC.

This clonotype was observed a handful of times. The chain is built from TRBV2 and TRBJ2-3; no reliable D call. This CDR3 contains 12 residues. CDR1 is SNHLY, CDR2 FYNNEI, per germline. The CDR3 DNA follows: TGTGTCCACCGAACAACCACAGATACGCAGTATTTT. Translating it yields CVHRTTTDTQYF.

This clonotype was seen many times. This chain links TRBV5-1 with TRBJ2-1; 7 nucleotides agree with TRBD1. CDR1 SGHRS and CDR2 YFSETQ come from the germline V gene. V lost 7 bases to trimming and J lost 4 bases; unmatched junction nucleotides: 8. The length of the CDR3 is 14 residues. The CDR3 region has the DNA TGCGCCAGCCGACCCGGGACAGATTACAATGAGCAGTTCTTC. Encoded protein: CASRPGTDYNEQFF.

The rearrangement links TRBV6-5 to TRBJ2-7, with 7 bases identical to TRBD1. V gave up 5 bases and J gave up 2 bases; unmatched junction bases: 6. CDR1 is MNHEY and CDR2 is SVGAGI in the germline V gene. The CDR3 runs 14 residues. The CDR3 bases are TGTGCCAGCAGTCGACAGGGCCTAACCTACGAGCAGTACTTC. It is translated as CASSRQGLTYEQYF.

This clonotype appeared many times. V is TRBV5-1 and J is TRBJ1-4; 8 nucleotides line up with TRBD1. CDR3 length equals 15 residues. Losses at the gene ends were 4 bases for V and 3 bases for J; bases not matched to a gene: 5. In germline, CDR1 is SGHRS, CDR2 YFSETQ. CDR3 residues: CASSHPGQANEKLFF. In DNA, the CDR3 is TGCGCCAGCAGCCATCCGGGACAGGCTAATGAAAAACTGTTTTTT.

To note about this clonotype: A read error may be the cause here, since a much bigger clone is one base away. The chain combines TRBV11-2 with TRBJ2-2; weak D call: TRBD2 (5 bases). The CDR3 spans 15 residues. The germline CDR1 and CDR2 sequences are SGHAT and FQNNGV. CDR3 sequence reads: CASSLRALNTGELLF. The CDR3 DNA is TGTGCCAGCAGCTTGCGGGCCCTGAACACCGGGGAGCTGCTTTTT. Full variable domain (outside the CDR3, taken from reference TRBV11-2 and TRBJ2-2): EAGVAQSPRYKIIEKRQSVAFWCNPISGHATLYWYQQILGQGPKLLIQFQNNGVVDDSQLPKDRFSAERLKGVDSTLKIQPAKLEDSAVYLCASSLRALNTGELLFGEGSRLTVL.

This clonotype has just a few counts. The chain has TRBV5-5 and TRBJ2-1, with D hard to call. The CDR3 is made up of 11 amino acids. The V gene's germline CDR1 is SGHKS and CDR2 YYEKEE (reference sequence). With 1 base removed from V and 13 bases from J, the gap between germline ends came to 9 bases. The CDR3 sequence is CASSLRLEQFF. The CDR3 region has the DNA TGTGCCAGCAGCTTGAGGCTAGAACAGTTCTTC.